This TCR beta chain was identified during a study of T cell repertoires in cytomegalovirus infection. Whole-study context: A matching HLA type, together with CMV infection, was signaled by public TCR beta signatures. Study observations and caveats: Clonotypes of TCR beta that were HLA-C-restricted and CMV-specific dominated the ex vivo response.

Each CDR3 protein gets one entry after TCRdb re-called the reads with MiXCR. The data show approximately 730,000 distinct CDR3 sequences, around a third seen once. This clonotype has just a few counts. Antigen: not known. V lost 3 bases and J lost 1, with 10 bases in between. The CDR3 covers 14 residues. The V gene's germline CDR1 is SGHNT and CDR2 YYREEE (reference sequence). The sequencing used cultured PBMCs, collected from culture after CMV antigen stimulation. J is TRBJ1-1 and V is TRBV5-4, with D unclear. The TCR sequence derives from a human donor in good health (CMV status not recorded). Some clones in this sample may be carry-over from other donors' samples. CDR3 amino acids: CASSSWAANTEAFF. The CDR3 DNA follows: TGTGCCAGCAGCTCCTGGGCAGCGAACACTGAAGCTTTCTTT.